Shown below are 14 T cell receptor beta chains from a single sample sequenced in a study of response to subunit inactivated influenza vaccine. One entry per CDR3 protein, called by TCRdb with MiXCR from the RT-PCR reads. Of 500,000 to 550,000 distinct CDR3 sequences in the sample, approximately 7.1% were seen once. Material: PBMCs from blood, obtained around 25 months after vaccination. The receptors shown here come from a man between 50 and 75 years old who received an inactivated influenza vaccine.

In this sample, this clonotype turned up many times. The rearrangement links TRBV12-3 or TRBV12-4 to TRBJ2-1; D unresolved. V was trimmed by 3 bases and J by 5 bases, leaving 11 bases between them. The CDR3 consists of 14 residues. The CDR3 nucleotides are TGTGCCAGCAGTTTTAAGATGACGGACAATGAGCAGTTCTTC. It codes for CASSFKMTDNEQFF.

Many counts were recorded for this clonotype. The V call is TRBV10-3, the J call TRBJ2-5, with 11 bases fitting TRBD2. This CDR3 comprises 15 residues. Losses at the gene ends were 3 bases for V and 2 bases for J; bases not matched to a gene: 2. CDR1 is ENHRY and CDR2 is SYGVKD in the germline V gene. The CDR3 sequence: CAISDVAGGQETQYF. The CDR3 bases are TGTGCCATCAGTGATGTAGCGGGAGGGCAAGAGACCCAGTACTTC.

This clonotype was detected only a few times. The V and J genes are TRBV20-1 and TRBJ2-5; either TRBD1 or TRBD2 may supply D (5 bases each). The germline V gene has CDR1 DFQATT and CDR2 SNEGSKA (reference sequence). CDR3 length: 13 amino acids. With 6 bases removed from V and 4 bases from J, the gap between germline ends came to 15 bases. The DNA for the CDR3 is TGCAGTGCCCTCGCCGGGGCCAGAGAGACCCAGTACTTC. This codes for CSALAGARETQYF.

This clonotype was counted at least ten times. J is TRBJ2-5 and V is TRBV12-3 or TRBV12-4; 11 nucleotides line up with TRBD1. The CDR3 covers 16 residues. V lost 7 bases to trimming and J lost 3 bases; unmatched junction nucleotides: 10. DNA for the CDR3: TGTGCCAGCACCCGGAGTGGGACAGGGGGGAAAGAGACCCAGTACTTC. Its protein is CASTRSGTGGKETQYF.

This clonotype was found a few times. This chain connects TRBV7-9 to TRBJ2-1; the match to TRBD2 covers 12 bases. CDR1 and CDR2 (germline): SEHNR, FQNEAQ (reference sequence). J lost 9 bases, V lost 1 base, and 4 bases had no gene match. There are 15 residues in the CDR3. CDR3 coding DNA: TGTGCCAGCAGCTTAGGACTAGCGGGAGTTCCTGAGCAGTTCTTC. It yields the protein CASSLGLAGVPEQFF.

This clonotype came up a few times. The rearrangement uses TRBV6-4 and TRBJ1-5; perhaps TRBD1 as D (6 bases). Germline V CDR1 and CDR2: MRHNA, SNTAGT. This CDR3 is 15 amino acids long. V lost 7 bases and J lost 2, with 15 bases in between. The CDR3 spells CASNNRDVGNQPQHF. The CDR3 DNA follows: TGTGCCAGCAATAACAGGGACGTGGGCAATCAGCCCCAGCATTTT.

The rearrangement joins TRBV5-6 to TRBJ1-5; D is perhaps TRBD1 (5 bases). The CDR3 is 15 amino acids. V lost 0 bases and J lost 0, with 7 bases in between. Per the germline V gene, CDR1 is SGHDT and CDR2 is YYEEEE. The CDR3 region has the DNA TGTGCCAGCAGCTTGGGGGGCCATAGCAATCAGCCCCAGCATTTT. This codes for CASSLGGHSNQPQHF.

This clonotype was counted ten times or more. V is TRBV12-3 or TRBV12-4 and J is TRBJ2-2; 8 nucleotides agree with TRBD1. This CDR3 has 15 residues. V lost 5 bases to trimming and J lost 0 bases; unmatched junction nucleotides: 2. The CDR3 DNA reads TGTGCCAGCAGTCGACAGGGGACGAACACCGGGGAGCTGTTTTTT. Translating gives CASSRQGTNTGELFF.

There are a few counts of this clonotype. The DNA for the CDR3 is TGTGCCAGCAGCTCAGCCCCTTGGCGAGAGACCCAGTACTTC. Amino acids: CASSSAPWRETQYF. The chain is built from TRBV7-9 and TRBJ2-5; D ambiguous. The V gene lost 4 bases and the J gene lost 4 bases, with 13 bases spanning the gap. Germline lookup yields CDR1 SEHNR and CDR2 FQNEAQ (reference sequence). The length of the CDR3 is 14 residues.

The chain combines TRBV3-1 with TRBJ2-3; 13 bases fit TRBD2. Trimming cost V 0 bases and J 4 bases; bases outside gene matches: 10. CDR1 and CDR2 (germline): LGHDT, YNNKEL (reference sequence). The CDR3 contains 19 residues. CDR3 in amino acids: CASSQDLPGTSGAPDTQYF. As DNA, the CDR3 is TGTGCCAGCAGCCAAGACCTCCCCGGGACTAGCGGGGCACCAGATACGCAGTATTTT.

The CDR3 DNA follows: TGTGCCAGCGTTAACAGGGTTAACACCGGGGAGCTGTTTTTT. Its translation is CASVNRVNTGELFF. This chain joins TRBV12-3 or TRBV12-4 and TRBJ2-2; possibly TRBD1 for D (6 bases). The V end was cut by 8 bases, the J end by 2 bases, with 12 bases between. The CDR3 has 14 residues.

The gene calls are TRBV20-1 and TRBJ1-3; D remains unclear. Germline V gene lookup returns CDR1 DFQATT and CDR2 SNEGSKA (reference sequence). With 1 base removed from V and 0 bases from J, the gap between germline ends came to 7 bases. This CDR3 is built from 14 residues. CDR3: CSARAGSSGNTIYF. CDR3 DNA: TGCAGTGCTAGAGCCGGGAGCTCTGGAAACACCATATATTTT.

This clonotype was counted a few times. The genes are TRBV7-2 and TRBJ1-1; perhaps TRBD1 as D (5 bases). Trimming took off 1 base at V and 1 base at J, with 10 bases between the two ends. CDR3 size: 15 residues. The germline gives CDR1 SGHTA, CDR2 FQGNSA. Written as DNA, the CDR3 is TGTGCCAGCAGCTTAGTGGGGGTATCGAACACTGAAGCTTTCTTT. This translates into CASSLVGVSNTEAFF.

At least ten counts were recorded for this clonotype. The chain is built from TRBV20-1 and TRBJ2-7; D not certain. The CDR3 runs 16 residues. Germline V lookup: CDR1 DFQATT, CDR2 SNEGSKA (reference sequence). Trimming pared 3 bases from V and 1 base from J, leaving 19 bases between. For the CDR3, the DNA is TGCAGTGCTAGCAAAAGCGTTAGCCTAACTTCCTACGAGCAGTACTTC. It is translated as CSASKSVSLTSYEQYF.